The clone carrying this T cell receptor beta chain was counted only a few times. Source study methods: The authors estimated nucleated cell counts from reference gene primer amplification. TCRdb's table, derived via immunoSEQ multiplex PCR, lists solely in-frame clones and lacks some. D and trimming were read from the DNA, whereas the V and J calls and clone size are those reported in that table. This table has 25,000 to 30,000 clones, roughly 82% appearing once. This sample was taken from a study of blood T cell repertoires in COVID-19. Turning to the study itself: Sites in the United States, Italy and Spain provided acute and convalescent COVID-19 samples. Nucleic acid was either cDNA or gDNA, and it came from T cells, B-cell-depleted T cells, or PBMCs.

The material sequenced was peripheral blood. The source of this sequence is an elderly man with active or convalescent COVID-19.

CDR3 amino acids: CASSPNQVSALHF. The CDR3 coding sequence is TGTGCCAGCAGTCCAAACCAGGTTTCCGCCCTCCACTTT. The chain links TRBV7-9 to TRBJ1-6; no clear D. The V gene lost 6 bases and the J gene lost 14 bases, with 17 bases spanning the gap. Germline V gene data show CDR1 as SEHNR and CDR2 as FQNEAQ (reference sequence). This CDR3 region has 13 residues.